This TCR beta chain was sequenced for a study of control samples from healthy donors and cancer patients (dated by TCRdb to about 2020). Library preparation was by the immunoSEQ multiplex PCR assay. TCRdb stores this immuneACCESS table with in-frame sequences only. Part of the clones is absent; in the studies checked, under half of the shortfall reflects unresolved V genes, and no reason is known for the rest. This sample comprises over 75,000 clones, around four fifths of them detected only once. The ten largest clones take up around a fifth of the sample. A note on this clone: The clone's antigen remains unknown. Qualities for individual bases were not recorded, and no much larger clone is one base off.

From cysteine to phenylalanine, the CDR3 is 13 amino acids long. The CDR3 DNA has 39 bases and is translated from base 1. CDR1 and CDR2, looked up from the germline V gene (reference sequence), are LNHNV and YYDKDF. Cut back by 0 bases and 14 bases, the V and J ends lie 16 bases apart. This TCR came from a man aged 25 to 45 in good health. The material sequenced was blood. Recombination linked TRBV15 to TRBJ1-1; the D gene assignment is ambiguous. The DNA reads TGTGCCACCAGCAGAGATCGTACATCCGAATGCTTCTTT. The resulting protein is CATSRDRTSECFF. The variable domain in full, with residues beyond the CDR3 obtained from the reference TRBV15 and TRBJ1-1 genes, is DAMVIQNPRYQVTQFGKPVTLSCSQTLNHNVMYWYQQKSSQAPKLLFHYYDKDFNNEADTPDNFQSRRPNTSFCFLDIRSPGLGDTAMYLCATSRDRTSECFFGQGTRLTVV.